This T cell receptor (beta chain) was profiled in a study of CD8+CD57+ T cells in acquired aplastic anemia. Researchers used genomic DNA as the template to profile TCR beta VDJ and CDR3. TCRdb recomputed calls from the reads with MiXCR, one row per CDR3 protein. The data show 250,000 to 350,000 distinct CDR3 sequences, under 60% seen once. Previously, flow cytometry had revealed CD8+CD57+ cell expansion in the patients chosen for sequencing. Points from the study as a whole: Patients had around 28 CD8+ CDR3 sequences in common with controls (the shared set).

At least ten counts were recorded for this clonotype. Its antigen is unknown. Sequencing was done on a sample of sorted CD4+, CD8+, or CD8+CD57+ T cells (not recorded which) from PBMCs. The sequence was obtained from a human donor with aplastic anemia.

In DNA, the CDR3 is TGTGCCAGCAGCTTATTTGGCGACGTGGATACGCAGTATTTT. It codes for CASSLFGDVDTQYF. The V gene is TRBV7-9, the J gene TRBJ2-3, with D uncertain. V dropped 2 bases and J dropped 6 bases, with 12 bases sitting between them. CDR3 size: 14 residues. Per germline, CDR1 SEHNR and CDR2 FQNEAQ (reference sequence). Supplemented by reference TRBV7-9 and TRBJ2-3, the full variable domain reads DTGVSQNPRHKITKRGQNVTFRCDPISEHNRLYWYRQTLGQGPEFLTYFQNEAQLEKSRLLSDRFSAERPKGSFSTLEIQRTEQGDSAMYLCASSLFGDVDTQYFGPGTRLTVL.